These T cell receptor beta chains were read from a single sample in a study of a mutant IDH1 vaccine in newly diagnosed glioma. Their recognized antigens are unknown. TCRdb's table, derived via immunoSEQ multiplex PCR, lists solely in-frame clones and lacks some. The repertoire holds 20,000 to 25,000 clones, with roughly 72% as singletons. The sequencing here drew on peripheral blood mononuclear cells (PBMCs), taken from a glioma patient whose treatment included an IDH1 peptide vaccine. These receptors were taken from a man between 18 and 29 years old with glioma. Some clones in this sample may be carry-over from other donors' samples. CDR3s include the opening cysteine and the closing phenylalanine or tryptophan. A D gene is named only where the DNA matches it firmly. Not every row has a clone size; where given, it reads once, few, many or a size class.

j_call,d_call,clone_size,v_call,cdr3_nt,cdr3_aa
TRBJ2-1,TRBD1,-,TRBV10-3,TGTGCCATCAGTGAGGGGACAGGGATGAATGAGCAGTTCTTC,CAISEGTGMNEQFF
TRBJ1-1,-,-,TRBV6-5,TGTGCCAGCAGTTACTCCACTTACACTGAAGCTTTCTTT,CASSYSTYTEAFF
TRBJ2-5,TRBD1,-,TRBV6-5,TGTGCCAGCAGTTACTCTCGGACAGGGGAGGGGGAGACCCAGTACTTC,CASSYSRTGEGETQYF
TRBJ2-2,-,-,TRBV18,TGTGCCAGCTCACCAAGGACAGCCAACACCGGGGAGCTGTTTTTT,CASSPRTANTGELFF
TRBJ2-3,-,-,TRBV4-3,TGCGCCAGCAGCCAAGATAGGGTGAGCACAGATACGCAGTATTTT,CASSQDRVSTDTQYF
TRBJ2-1,TRBD2,few,TRBV6-5,TGTGCCAGCAGCCGCAAGCGGGGGGAGCAGTTCTTC,CASSRKRGEQFF
TRBJ2-7,-,once,TRBV5-4,TGTGCCAGCAGCGTGCTTGAGGGGCGCGAGCAGTACTTC,CASSVLEGREQYF
TRBJ1-2,TRBD1,medium-sized,TRBV4-1,TGCGCCAGCAGCCAAGATCAGGGGGCCTTTGGTGGCTACACCTTC,CASSQDQGAFGGYTF
TRBJ1-1,TRBD1,-,TRBV4-3,TGCGCCAGCAGCCAAGATCTGGTACAGGGGGCTGAAGCTTTCTTT,CASSQDLVQGAEAFF
TRBJ1-2,TRBD1,-,TRBV6-5,TGTGCCAGCAGTTACTCAAGTCCGCAGACAGGGGCTGGCTACACCTTC,CASSYSSPQTGAGYTF
TRBJ1-1,-,-,TRBV18,TGTGCCAGCTCACCCGGGGGCTCCAGGGGGAACACTGAAGCTTTCTTT,CASSPGGSRGNTEAFF
TRBJ2-7,TRBD2,-,TRBV4-3,TGCGCCAGCAGCCAGACGGGACTAGCCTACGAGCAGTACTTC,CASSQTGLAYEQYF
TRBJ2-6,TRBD2,-,TRBV5-4,TGTGCCAGCAGCTCGGGACTAGCGGGGGAAGCGGGGGCCAACGTCCTGACTTTC,CASSSGLAGEAGANVLTF
TRBJ2-7,-,few,TRBV5-8,TGTGCCAGCAGCAGGAACAGCGGACTGGTGAACGAACAGTACTTC,CASSRNSGLVNEQYF
TRBJ2-7,TRBD1,-,TRBV27,TGTGCCAGCACCCTAAGGGGGACAGCCCCCTACGAGCAGTACTTC,CASTLRGTAPYEQYF
TRBJ2-3,TRBD2,-,TRBV14,TGTGCCAGCAGCCAAAAAACGCGGGGGGCACCAGATACGCAGTATTTT,CASSQKTRGAPDTQYF
TRBJ1-4,-,-,TRBV6-4,TGTGCCACCAGGGACAAGATAACCCGTCCTAATGAAAAACTGTTTTTT,CATRDKITRPNEKLFF
TRBJ2-1,TRBD1,-,TRBV7-9,TGTGCCAGCAGCCCCCGACAGGGGGTCTCCTACAATGAGCAGTTCTTC,CASSPRQGVSYNEQFF
TRBJ1-2,TRBD1,-,TRBV29-1,TGCAGCGTTGAAGCCCAATATCGGACAGGGGAGATTTTAGACTATGGCTACACCTTC,CSVEAQYRTGEILDYGYTF
TRBJ1-5,-,-,TRBV19,TGTGCCAGTAGTATAGAAGGACAGCTAAATCAGCCCCAGCATTTT,CASSIEGQLNQPQHF
TRBJ1-1,-,-,TRBV6-5,TGTGCCAGCAAACGGAGACGTCCGCTGAACACTGAAGCTTTCTTT,CASKRRRPLNTEAFF
TRBJ1-5,-,few,TRBV12-5,TGTGCTAGTGGTTTGGGCCCGAATCAGCCCCAGCATTTT,CASGLGPNQPQHF
TRBJ1-2,TRBD1,once,TRBV13,TGTGCCAGCAGCTCCTACAGGGGGCGGATGGTTGGCTACACCTTC,CASSSYRGRMVGYTF
TRBJ2-7,-,-,TRBV11-2,TGTGCCAGCAGCTTAGGACTGTTATACGAGCAGTACTTC,CASSLGLLYEQYF
TRBJ2-1,-,-,TRBV15,TGTGCCACCAGCCGAGCCAAGAGCTCCTACAATGAGCAGTTCTTC,CATSRAKSSYNEQFF
TRBJ2-1,-,once,TRBV25-1,TGTGCCAGCAGTGGCAATGAGCAGTTCTTC,CASSGNEQFF
TRBJ1-2,TRBD1,-,TRBV5-4,TGTGCCAGCAGCTTCGGGCAGGGGGCGTGGGGCTACACCTTC,CASSFGQGAWGYTF
TRBJ1-2,-,-,TRBV25-1,TGTGCCAGCAGTGTAGCGGGGGTAAGCGGCTACACCTTC,CASSVAGVSGYTF
TRBJ1-1,-,-,TRBV2,TGTGCCAGCAGTTTGCCCCAGGGGTACACTGAAGCTTTCTTT,CASSLPQGYTEAFF
TRBJ1-2,-,-,TRBV30,TGTGCCTGGAGTGATTGGGGGCGAAACTATGGCTACACCTTC,CAWSDWGRNYGYTF
TRBJ1-2,-,-,TRBV30,TGTGCCTGGAGCGTTGGGGACATACGAGCTAACTATGGCTACACCTTC,CAWSVGDIRANYGYTF
TRBJ2-1,-,-,TRBV25-1,TGTGCCAGCAGTTTTCTCAATGAGCAGTTCTTC,CASSFLNEQFF
TRBJ1-6,-,once,TRBV4-3,TGCGCCAGCAGCCAAGTAGGGGCGCAAAATTCACCCCTCCACTTT,CASSQVGAQNSPLHF
TRBJ2-4,-,-,TRBV19,TGTGCCAGTAGTAGTCTCGGGAGCAAGGACATTCAGTACTTC,CASSSLGSKDIQYF
TRBJ2-7,-,-,TRBV7-9,TGTGCCAGCAGTCCCCTATGGGAGCAGTACTTC,CASSPLWEQYF
TRBJ1-1,TRBD1,-,TRBV5-8,TGTGCCAGCAGCTTGGCCTTGGGACAGGGGAACACTGAAGCTTTCTTT,CASSLALGQGNTEAFF
TRBJ1-2,-,once,TRBV7-8,TGTGCCAGCAGCTTAGCGTCACGATATGGCTACACCTTC,CASSLASRYGYTF
TRBJ2-2,-,-,TRBV5-1,TGCGCCAGCAGCTCCCCCACCCGCACCGGGGAGCTGTTTTTT,CASSSPTRTGELFF
TRBJ1-1,-,-,TRBV6-5,TGTGCCAGCAGTTCCACCTTACGCACTGAAGCTTTCTTT,CASSSTLRTEAFF
TRBJ1-5,-,-,TRBV6-5,TGTGCCAGCAGTTCACGGAATAAAGGACAGCCCCAGCATTTT,CASSSRNKGQPQHF
TRBJ2-7,TRBD1,-,TRBV12-5,TGTGCTAGTGCCCTATATTGGGGCCGACAGGGAAAGTCCTACGAGCAGTACTTC,CASALYWGRQGKSYEQYF
TRBJ2-7,TRBD2,-,TRBV19,TGTGCCAGTAGTACCCTAGCGGGAGGGTCCTCCGAGCAGTACTTC,CASSTLAGGSSEQYF
TRBJ2-1,-,-,TRBV27,TGTGCCAGCAGCCTAATTTGGGTCAACAATGAGCAGTTCTTC,CASSLIWVNNEQFF
TRBJ2-2,-,-,TRBV9,TGTGCCAGCAGCGAGGGAGTCGAGCGGCCTAACACCGGGGAGCTGTTTTTT,CASSEGVERPNTGELFF
TRBJ1-5,-,few,TRBV2,TGTGCCAGCAGTGGATGGACCGAGGGAAATCAGCCCCAGCATTTT,CASSGWTEGNQPQHF
TRBJ1-2,TRBD1,-,TRBV19,TGTGCCAGTAGTATTATAGCGGGACAGCCCTATGGCTACACCTTC,CASSIIAGQPYGYTF
TRBJ2-5,-,-,TRBV25-1,TGTGCCAACCCGGTGGGTAGCATGGAGACCCAGTACTTC,CANPVGSMETQYF
TRBJ2-2,-,-,TRBV6-5,TGTGCCAGCAGTTATGCAGGGAACGGCGGGGAGCTGTTTTTT,CASSYAGNGGELFF
TRBJ1-5,-,-,TRBV7-8,TGTGCCAGCAGCTTAGGATCTTCGGGGGTCGGAGGGGGTCAGCCCCAGCATTTT,CASSLGSSGVGGGQPQHF